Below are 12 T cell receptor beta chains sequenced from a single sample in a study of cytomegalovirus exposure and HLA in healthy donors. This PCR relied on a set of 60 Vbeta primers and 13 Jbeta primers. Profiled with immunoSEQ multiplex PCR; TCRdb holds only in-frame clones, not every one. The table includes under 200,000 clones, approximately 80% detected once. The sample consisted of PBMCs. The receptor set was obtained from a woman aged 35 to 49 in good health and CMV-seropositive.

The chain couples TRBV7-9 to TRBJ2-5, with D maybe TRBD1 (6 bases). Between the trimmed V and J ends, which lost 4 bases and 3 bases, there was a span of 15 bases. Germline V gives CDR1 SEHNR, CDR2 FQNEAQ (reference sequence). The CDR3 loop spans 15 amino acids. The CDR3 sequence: CASSWGPQGKETQYF. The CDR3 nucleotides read TGTGCCAGCAGCTGGGGACCGCAGGGGAAAGAGACCCAGTACTTC. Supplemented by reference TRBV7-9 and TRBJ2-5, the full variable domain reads DTGVSQNPRHKITKRGQNVTFRCDPISEHNRLYWYRQTLGQGPEFLTYFQNEAQLEKSRLLSDRFSAERPKGSFSTLEIQRTEQGDSAMYLCASSWGPQGKETQYFGPGTRLLVL.

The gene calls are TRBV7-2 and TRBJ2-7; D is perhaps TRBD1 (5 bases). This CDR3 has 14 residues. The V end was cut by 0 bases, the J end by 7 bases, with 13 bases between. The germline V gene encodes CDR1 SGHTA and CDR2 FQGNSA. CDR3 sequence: CASSLAGVPKEQYF. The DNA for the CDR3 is TGTGCCAGCAGCTTAGCAGGGGTACCTAAGGAGCAGTACTTC.

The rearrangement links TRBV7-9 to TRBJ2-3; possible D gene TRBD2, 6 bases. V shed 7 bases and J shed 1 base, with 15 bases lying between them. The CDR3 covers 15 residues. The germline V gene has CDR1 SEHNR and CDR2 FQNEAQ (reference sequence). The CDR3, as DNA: TGTGCCAGCACCGGAGGGGCAGCACGCACAGATACGCAGTATTTT. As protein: CASTGGAARTDTQYF. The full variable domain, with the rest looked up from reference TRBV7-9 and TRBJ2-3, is DTGVSQNPRHKITKRGQNVTFRCDPISEHNRLYWYRQTLGQGPEFLTYFQNEAQLEKSRLLSDRFSAERPKGSFSTLEIQRTEQGDSAMYLCASTGGAARTDTQYFGPGTRLTVL.

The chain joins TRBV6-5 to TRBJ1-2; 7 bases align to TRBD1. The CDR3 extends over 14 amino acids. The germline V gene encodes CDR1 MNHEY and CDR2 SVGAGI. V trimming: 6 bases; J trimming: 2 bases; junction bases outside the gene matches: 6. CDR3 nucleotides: TGTGCCAGCAGGGAGACAGGGTTGAACTATGGCTACACCTTC. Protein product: CASRETGLNYGYTF.

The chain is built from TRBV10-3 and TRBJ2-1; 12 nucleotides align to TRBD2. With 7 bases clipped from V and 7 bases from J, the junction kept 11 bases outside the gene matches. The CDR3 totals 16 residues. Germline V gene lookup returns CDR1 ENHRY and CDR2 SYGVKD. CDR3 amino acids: CAITPTLAGGPNEQFF. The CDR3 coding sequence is TGTGCCATCACTCCCACGCTAGCGGGAGGGCCTAATGAGCAGTTCTTC.

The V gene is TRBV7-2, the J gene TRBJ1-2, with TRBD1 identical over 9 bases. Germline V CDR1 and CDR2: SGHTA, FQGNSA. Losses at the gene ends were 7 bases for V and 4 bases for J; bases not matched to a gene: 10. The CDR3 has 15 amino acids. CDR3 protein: CASTLGQGGSYGYTF. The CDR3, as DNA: TGTGCCAGCACCCTGGGACAGGGAGGAAGCTATGGCTACACCTTC.

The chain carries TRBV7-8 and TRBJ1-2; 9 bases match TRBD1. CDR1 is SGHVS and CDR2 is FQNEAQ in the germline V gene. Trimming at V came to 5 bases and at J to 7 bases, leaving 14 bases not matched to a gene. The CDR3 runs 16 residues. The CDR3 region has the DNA TGTGCCAGCAGCCCAGAACCGGGACAGGGAACGGGTGGCTACACCTTC. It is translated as CASSPEPGQGTGGYTF.

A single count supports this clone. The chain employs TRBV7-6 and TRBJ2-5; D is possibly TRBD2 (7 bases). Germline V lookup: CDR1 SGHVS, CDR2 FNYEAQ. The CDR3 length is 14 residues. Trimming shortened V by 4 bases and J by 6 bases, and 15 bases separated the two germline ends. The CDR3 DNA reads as TGTGCCAGCAGCTCTCCGTCCGGGGGGCAGACCCAGTACTTC. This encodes CASSSPSGGQTQYF.

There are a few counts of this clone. CDR3 nucleotide sequence: TGTGCCAGCAGCCAAGGGGGGACTTCCTACAATGAGCAGTTCTTC. Translating gives CASSQGGTSYNEQFF. V gene TRBV14 combines with J gene TRBJ2-1, with D possibly being TRBD2 (6 bases). In germline, CDR1 is SGHDN, CDR2 FVKESK. CDR3 size: 15 residues. Trimming pared 1 base from V and 1 base from J, leaving 8 bases between. Full variable domain (missing parts from reference TRBV14 and TRBJ2-1): EAGVTQFPSHSVIEKGQTVTLRCDPISGHDNLYWYRRVMGKEIKFLLHFVKESKQDESGMPNNRFLAERTGGTYSTLKVQPAELEDSGVYFCASSQGGTSYNEQFFGPGTRLTVL.

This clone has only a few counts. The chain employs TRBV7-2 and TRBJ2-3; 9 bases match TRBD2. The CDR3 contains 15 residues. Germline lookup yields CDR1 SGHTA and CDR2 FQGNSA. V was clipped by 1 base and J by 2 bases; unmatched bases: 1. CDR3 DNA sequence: TGTGCCAGCAGCTTAGGGACTAGCGACACAGATACGCAGTATTTT. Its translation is CASSLGTSDTDTQYF.

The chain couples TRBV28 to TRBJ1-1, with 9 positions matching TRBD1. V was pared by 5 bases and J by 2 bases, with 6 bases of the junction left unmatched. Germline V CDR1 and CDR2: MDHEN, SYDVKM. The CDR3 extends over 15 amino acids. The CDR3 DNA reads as TGTGCCAGCAGTCCGCCGGGACAGGGAAACACTGAAGCTTTCTTT. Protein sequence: CASSPPGQGNTEAFF.

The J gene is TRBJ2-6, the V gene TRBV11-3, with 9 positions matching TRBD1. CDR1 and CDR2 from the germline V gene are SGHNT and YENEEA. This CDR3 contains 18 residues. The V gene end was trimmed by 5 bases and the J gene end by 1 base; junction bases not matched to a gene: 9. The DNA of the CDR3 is TGTGCCAGCAGCCCACGACAGGGGGTTGGGTCTGGGGCCAACGTCCTGACTTTC. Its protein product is CASSPRQGVGSGANVLTF. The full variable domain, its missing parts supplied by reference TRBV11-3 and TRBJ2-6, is EAGVVQSPRYKIIEKKQPVAFWCNPISGHNTLYWYLQNLGQGPELLIRYENEEAVDDSQLPKDRFSAERLKGVDSTLKIQPAELGDSAVYLCASSPRQGVGSGANVLTFGAGSRLTVL.